This T cell receptor (beta chain) was documented in a study of beta chain features in type 1 diabetes. Whole-study results and caveats: For TCRB rearrangement, an influence of HLA type remained unresolved here. Type 1 diabetes patients had fewer VDJ junction insertions and more deletions. Among patients with Type 1 diabetes, TCRB CDR3s were moderately but significantly shorter in every one of the four CD4+ subsets.

The authors sorted CD4+ naive, central memory, regulatory and stem cell-like memory cells via CD45RO/CCR7/CD25/CD127/CD95/CD27. Sequencing targeted expressed TCRB transcripts, as all isolated RNA had been reverse transcribed. Measured with immunoSEQ multiplex PCR; TCRdb has only the in-frame clones, and not every one. The sample yields some 240,000 clones, roughly 17% seen once. The CDR3 runs 14 residues. A note on this clone: What it binds is not known.

The receptor was derived from a man aged 25-45 years with type 1 diabetes. The gene calls are TRBV21-1 and TRBJ2-4; the D call in the table, TRBD2, was not verified against the DNA. TRBV21-1 is recorded as a pseudogene. What was sequenced was naive CD4+ T cells from blood. The CDR3 here is CASSKWGLDNIQYF. The CDR3 nucleotides read TGTGCCAGCAGCAAATGGGGACTAGATAACATTCAGTACTTC.